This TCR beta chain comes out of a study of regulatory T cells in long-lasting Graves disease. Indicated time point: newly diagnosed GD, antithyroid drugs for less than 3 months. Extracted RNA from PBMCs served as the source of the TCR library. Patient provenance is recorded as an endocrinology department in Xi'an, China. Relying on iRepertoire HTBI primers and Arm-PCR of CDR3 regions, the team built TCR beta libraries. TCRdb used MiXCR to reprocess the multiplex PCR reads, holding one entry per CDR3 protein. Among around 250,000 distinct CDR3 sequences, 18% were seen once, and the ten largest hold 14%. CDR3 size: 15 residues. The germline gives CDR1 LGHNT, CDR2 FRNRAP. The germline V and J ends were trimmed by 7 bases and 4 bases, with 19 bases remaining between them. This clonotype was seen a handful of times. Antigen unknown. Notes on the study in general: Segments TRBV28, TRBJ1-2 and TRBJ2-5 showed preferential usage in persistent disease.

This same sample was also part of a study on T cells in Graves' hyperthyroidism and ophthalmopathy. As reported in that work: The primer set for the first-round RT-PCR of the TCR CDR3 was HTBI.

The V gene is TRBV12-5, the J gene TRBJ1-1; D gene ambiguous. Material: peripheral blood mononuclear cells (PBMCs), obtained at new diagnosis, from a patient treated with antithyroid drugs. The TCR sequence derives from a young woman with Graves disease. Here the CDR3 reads CASEGRARESTEAFF. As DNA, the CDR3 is TGTGCTAGTGAGGGAAGGGCTCGGGAGAGCACTGAAGCTTTCTTT.